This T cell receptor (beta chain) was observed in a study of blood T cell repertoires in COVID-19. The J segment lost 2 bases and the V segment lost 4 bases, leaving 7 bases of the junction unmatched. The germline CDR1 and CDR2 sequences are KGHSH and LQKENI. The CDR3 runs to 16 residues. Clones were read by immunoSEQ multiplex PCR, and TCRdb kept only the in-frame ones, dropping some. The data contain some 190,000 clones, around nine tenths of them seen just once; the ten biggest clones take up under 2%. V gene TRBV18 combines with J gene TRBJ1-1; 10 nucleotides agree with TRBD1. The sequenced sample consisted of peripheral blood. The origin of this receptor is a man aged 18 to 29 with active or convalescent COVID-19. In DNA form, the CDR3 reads TGTGCCAGCTCACGTGGGACAGGGGTCCAAAACACTGAAGCTTTCTTT. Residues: CASSRGTGVQNTEAFF.